This T cell receptor beta chain was obtained from a study of T cell responses to AZD1222 COVID-19 vaccine. About the study: Timing groups of about 4 and about 12 weeks for second doses were pooled. Broader study findings: Vaccination with two AZD1222 doses was followed by a rise in Spike-specific TCR breadth and depth. Most donors were white British, females outnumbered males, and clonal diversity was possibly underestimated.

Some clones are missing from TCRdb's copy, which holds only in-frame ones; the method was immunoSEQ multiplex PCR. The repertoire holds roughly 62,000 clones, with roughly three quarters as singletons. About this clone itself: Antigen unknown.

The sequences come from peripheral blood, collected on day 0 of AZD1222 vaccination. The TCR sequence derives from an adult in good health.

The CDR3 region has the DNA TGTGCCAGTAGTATAGGGGGGAACACTGAAGCTTTCTTT. This codes for CASSIGGNTEAFF. This rearrangement joins TRBV19 to TRBJ1-1; D unresolved. The CDR3 loop spans 13 amino acids. Germline CDR1 reads LNHDA; CDR2 reads SQIVND (reference sequence). Trimming took 1 base from V and 1 from J, leaving 4 bases between them.